This note documents a single TCR beta chain sequence. PCR involved 60 Vbeta and 13 Jbeta primers. Using immunoSEQ multiplex PCR, the repertoire was profiled, and TCRdb retains in-frame clones only, with some absent. The sample has 200,000 to 250,000 clones, about 80% seen once. CDR3 size: 14 residues. V was pared by 5 bases and J by 3 bases, with 10 bases between. Germline V lookup: CDR1 SGHAT, CDR2 FQNNGV. The entry originates in a study of cytomegalovirus exposure and HLA in healthy donors. The sequence derives from a man in his forties or fifties in good health and CMV-seronegative. Material: PBMCs. The chain combines TRBV11-2 with TRBJ2-2, with a possible D match to TRBD2 (5 bases). The CDR3: CASSQTRYTGELFF. DNA of the CDR3: TGTGCCAGCAGCCAAACTAGGTACACCGGGGAGCTGTTTTTT.